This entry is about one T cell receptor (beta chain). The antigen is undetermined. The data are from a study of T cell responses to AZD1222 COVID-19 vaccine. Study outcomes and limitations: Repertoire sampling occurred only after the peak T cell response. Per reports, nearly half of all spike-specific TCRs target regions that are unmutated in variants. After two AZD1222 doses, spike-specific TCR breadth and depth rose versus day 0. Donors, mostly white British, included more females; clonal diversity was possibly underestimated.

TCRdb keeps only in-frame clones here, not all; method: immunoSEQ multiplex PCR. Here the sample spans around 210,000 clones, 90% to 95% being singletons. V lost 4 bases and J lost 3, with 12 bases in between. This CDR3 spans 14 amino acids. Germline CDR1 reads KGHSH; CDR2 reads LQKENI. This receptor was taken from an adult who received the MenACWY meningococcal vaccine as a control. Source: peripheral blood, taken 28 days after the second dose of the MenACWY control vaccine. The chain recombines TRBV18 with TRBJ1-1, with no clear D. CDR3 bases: TGTGCCAGCTCACAAGGGCCCTTGGACACTGAAGCTTTCTTT. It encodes CASSQGPLDTEAFF. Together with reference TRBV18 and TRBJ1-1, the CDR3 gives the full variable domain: NAGVMQNPRHLVRRRGQEARLRCSPMKGHSHVYWYRQLPEEGLKFMVYLQKENIIDESGMPKERFSAEFPKEGPSILRIQQVVRGDSAAYFCASSQGPLDTEAFFGQGTRLTVV.